A single sample is the source of the 14 T cell receptor beta chains below, sequenced in a study of low-dose radiotherapy and immunotherapy resistance in tumors. Time point reported: after trial treatment. Treatment indicated: LDRT plus nivolumab, ipilimumab, low-dose cyclophosphamide and aspirin (RACIN trial). Alpha- and beta-chain coverage of first-strand cDNA came from TRAV- and TRBV-specific primers. TCRs underwent 15 to 20 PCR cycles of amplification with a constant-region primer and V-primer adapter. TCRdb used MiXCR to reprocess the reads, holding one entry per CDR3 protein. Found here are around 60,000 distinct CDR3 sequences, about 25% of them singletons; the top ten hold under 7%. The source material was PBMCs, sampled after low-dose radiotherapy plus immunotherapy. These receptors came from a male donor with prostate cancer.

As regards this clonotype: A far more abundant clone sits one base away, making this likely a read error. The V and J genes are TRBV6-1 and TRBJ1-1; D not resolved. Germline CDR1 is MNHNS and CDR2 is SASEGT. The CDR3 is 14 residues long. Trimming took off 10 bases at V and 0 bases at J, with 15 bases between the two ends. CDR3 nucleotides: TGTGCCACGGCCTACATGGGTATGAACACTGAAGCTTTCTTT. Its translation is CATAYMGMNTEAFF.

This chain connects TRBV12-5 to TRBJ2-7; D unresolved. The CDR3 is 12 amino acids. Germline CDR1 reads LGHNT; CDR2 reads FRNRAP. V was trimmed by 7 bases and J by 4 bases, leaving 11 bases between them. The CDR3 coding sequence is TGTGCTAGTGCCCCACTGGTTTACGAGCAGTACTTC. Its protein product is CASAPLVYEQYF.

This clonotype was observed at least ten times. This sequence joins TRBV19 and TRBJ2-7; weak D call: TRBD2 (5 bases). The CDR3 extends over 11 amino acids. Trimming left V 5 bases short and J 3 bases short, with 5 bases between. Germline V gene sequence: CDR1 LNHDA, CDR2 SQIVND (reference sequence). The DNA of the CDR3 is TGTGCCAGTAGTGAGGGCTACGAGCAGTACTTC. Translated: CASSEGYEQYF. Filled out from reference TRBV19 and TRBJ2-7, the complete variable domain reads DGGITQSPKYLFRKEGQNVTLSCEQNLNHDAMYWYRQDPGQGLRLIYYSQIVNDFQKGDIAEGYSVSREKKESFPLTVTSAQKNPTAFYLCASSEGYEQYFGPGTRLTVT.

This clonotype was detected many times. The chain joins TRBV20-1 to TRBJ1-4, with D unclear. Trimming removed 0 bases at V and 0 bases at J, with 20 bases between. The CDR3 totals 19 residues. Germline V gene data show CDR1 as DFQATT and CDR2 as SNEGSKA (reference sequence). The CDR3 reads CSARDTRGQTYATNEKLFF. CDR3 nucleotides: TGCAGTGCTAGAGATACAAGAGGGCAGACCTATGCAACTAATGAAAAACTGTTTTTT.

This clonotype was found many times. The genes are TRBV23-1 and TRBJ1-5; maybe TRBD1 (6 bases). TRBV23-1 is filed as an ORF, its function uncertain. Deletions cut 1 base from V and 3 bases from J, with 13 bases between. This CDR3 contains 16 residues. The CDR3 bases are TGCGCCAGCAGTCAATACGTTGGACAGCTCAATCAGCCCCAGCATTTT. It yields the protein CASSQYVGQLNQPQHF.

V usage is TRBV27 and J usage is TRBJ2-2; 14 positions agree with TRBD2. Looked up from germline, CDR1 is MNHEY and CDR2 is SMNVEV (reference sequence). V lost 5 bases, J lost 5 bases, and 10 bases stayed unmatched. The CDR3 totals 18 residues. The CDR3 sequence is CASSRRLAGGPWTGELFF. CDR3 in DNA: TGTGCCAGCAGTCGAAGACTAGCGGGAGGGCCCTGGACCGGGGAGCTGTTTTTT.

This clonotype appeared many times. The chain couples TRBV27 to TRBJ2-7; D remains ambiguous. CDR1 is MNHEY and CDR2 is SMNVEV in the germline V gene (reference sequence). V dropped 8 bases and J dropped 0 bases, with 11 bases sitting between them. CDR3 length: 13 residues. CDR3 in amino acids: CASARPPSYEQYF. For the CDR3, the DNA is TGTGCCAGCGCCAGGCCCCCCTCCTACGAGCAGTACTTC.

This clonotype has a count of ten or more. The chain employs TRBV6-8 and TRBJ2-3, with D possibly TRBD2 on 7 matching bases. The ends were cut back, 6 bases at V and 4 bases at J, with 29 bases in the middle. Germline V gives CDR1 MNHGY, CDR2 SAAAGT. The length of the CDR3 is 19 residues. The chain's CDR3 is CASSQQIRRGGGRADTQYF. CDR3 nucleotide sequence: TGTGCCAGCAGCCAGCAAATCCGGCGAGGGGGAGGGCGAGCAGATACGCAGTATTTT.

This clonotype was counted at least ten times. The chain couples TRBV18 to TRBJ2-2; D is uncertain. CDR1 and CDR2 (germline): KGHSH, LQKENI. Trimming removed 0 bases from V and 1 base from J, with 3 bases in between. The CDR3 extends over 14 amino acids. CDR3 nucleotide sequence: TGTGCCAGCTCACCACCGAAGAACACCGGGGAGCTGTTTTTT. Amino acids: CASSPPKNTGELFF.

This clonotype has at least ten counts. The V call is TRBV12-5, the J call TRBJ1-1; no definite D call. Germline-derived CDR1 and CDR2 are LGHNT and FRNRAP. The CDR3 is 14 residues long. Deletions cut 1 base from V and 0 bases from J, with 6 bases between. CDR3 DNA sequence: TGTGCTAGTGGTTTGGCCGCAATGAACACTGAAGCTTTCTTT. It yields the protein CASGLAAMNTEAFF.

The V and J genes are TRBV28 and TRBJ2-7; no definite D call. V was pared by 3 bases and J by 5 bases, with 8 bases between. The CDR3 loop spans 12 amino acids. Germline values: CDR1 MDHEN, CDR2 SYDVKM. CDR3 DNA: TGTGCCAGCAGTTTCGCCGTCCACGAGCAGTACTTC. Protein product: CASSFAVHEQYF.

A word on this clonotype: A far larger clone lies a single base away; this is likely a read error. J is TRBJ2-7 and V is TRBV4-3; TRBD2 matches 9 bases. V shed 1 base, J shed 7 bases, and the junction held 11 bases outside the gene matches. The germline gives CDR1 LGHNA, CDR2 YSLEER. The CDR3 spans 16 residues. The CDR3 region is CASSQASSGGSNEQYF. CDR3 in DNA: TGCGCCAGCAGCCAAGCGAGTAGCGGGGGAAGCAATGAGCAGTACTTC.

This clonotype was found many times. This chain joins TRBV6-2 or TRBV6-3 and TRBJ1-5; unclear D gene. Germline V gene sequence: CDR1 MNHEY, CDR2 SVGEGT. V was trimmed by 4 bases and J by 3 bases, leaving 25 bases between them. The CDR3 loop spans 19 amino acids. The CDR3: CASSSLTSRPLMDNQPQHF. The CDR3 bases are TGTGCCAGCAGTTCCCTGACCTCCAGGCCCCTTATGGACAATCAGCCCCAGCATTTT.

On this clonotype itself: Given a far larger clone just one base away, this is likely a sequencing read error. The CDR3 DNA sequence: TGTGCCAGCAGCAACCCACCCAATACTGGACTAGCGGGTCCCTACAATGAGCAGTACTTC. Protein: CASSNPPNTGLAGPYNEQYF. This chain connects TRBV21-1 to TRBJ2-7; the DNA was not used to check the table's D call, TRBD2. TRBV21-1 is described as a pseudogene. This CDR3 is 20 amino acids long.